The rows below give T cell receptor beta chains drawn from one sample of a study of blood T cell repertoires in COVID-19. Clones were read by immunoSEQ multiplex PCR, and TCRdb kept only the in-frame ones, dropping some. The data contain some 160,000 clones, 88% of them singletons. The specimen sequenced was PBMCs or T cells enriched from blood (not recorded which). Receptors were obtained from a woman aged 45-65 years who had recovered from COVID-19. CDR3s include the opening cysteine and the closing phenylalanine or tryptophan. D genes are given only for firm matches. Size is omitted from some rows. Given values are once, few, many or a class for expanded clones.

clone size: few; D gene: -; J gene: TRBJ2-7; V gene: TRBV28; CDR3 protein: CASSAAGTGSYEQYF; CDR3 DNA: TGTGCCAGCAGTGCCGCGGGGACGGGGTCCTACGAGCAGTACTTC
clone size: -; D gene: TRBD1; J gene: TRBJ1-4; V gene: TRBV3-1/TRBV3-2; CDR3 protein: CASSPGQQNEKLFF; CDR3 DNA: TGTGCCAGCAGCCCGGGACAGCAGAATGAAAAACTGTTTTTT
clone size: -; D gene: TRBD2; J gene: TRBJ2-1; V gene: TRBV11-2; CDR3 protein: CASSFGLAGAFYNEQFF; CDR3 DNA: TGTGCCAGCAGCTTTGGGCTAGCGGGGGCCTTCTACAATGAGCAGTTCTTC
clone size: -; D gene: TRBD1; J gene: TRBJ2-2; V gene: TRBV9; CDR3 protein: CASSPNPGQSSAGELFF; CDR3 DNA: TGTGCCAGCAGCCCCAACCCGGGACAGTCTTCCGCCGGGGAGCTGTTTTTT
clone size: -; D gene: -; J gene: TRBJ2-5; V gene: TRBV4-3; CDR3 protein: CASSQNLGETQYF; CDR3 DNA: TGCGCCAGCAGCCAAAACCTCGGGGAGACCCAGTACTTC
clone size: -; D gene: -; J gene: TRBJ1-1; V gene: TRBV19; CDR3 protein: CASSIERGYTEAFF; CDR3 DNA: TGTGCCAGTAGTATAGAGCGCGGATACACTGAAGCTTTCTTT
clone size: -; D gene: -; J gene: TRBJ1-2; V gene: TRBV4-3; CDR3 protein: CASSRLEGNYGYTF; CDR3 DNA: TGCGCCAGCAGCCGCCTCGAGGGTAATTATGGCTACACCTTC
clone size: few; D gene: -; J gene: TRBJ2-3; V gene: TRBV7-2; CDR3 protein: CASSPNRARDTQYF; CDR3 DNA: TGTGCCAGCAGCCCCAACAGGGCGCGTGATACGCAGTATTTT
clone size: -; D gene: TRBD2; J gene: TRBJ2-2; V gene: TRBV7-2; CDR3 protein: CASSLWTSSNTGELFF; CDR3 DNA: TGTGCCAGCAGCCTTTGGACTAGCTCCAACACCGGGGAGCTGTTTTTT
clone size: -; D gene: -; J gene: TRBJ2-3; V gene: TRBV14; CDR3 protein: CASSRRLGHTDTQYF; CDR3 DNA: TGTGCCAGCAGCCGTCGACTAGGACACACAGATACGCAGTATTTT